The 2 T cell receptor beta chains below all came from one sample that was sequenced in a study of beta chain features in type 1 diabetes. General study results and limits: Moderate yet significant TCRB CDR3 shortening was seen in Type 1 diabetes patients in all four CD4+ subsets.

These TCRs are of unknown antigen specificity. Reverse transcription of all isolated RNA meant that expressed TCRB transcripts were sequenced. TCRdb's copy holds only in-frame clones and misses some; the assay was immunoSEQ multiplex PCR. The sample has almost 350,000 clones, around 9.7% seen once; the top ten hold roughly 1%. Sequenced input: central memory CD4+ T cells from blood. Receptors originate from a man aged 25 to 40 with type 1 diabetes.

A note on this clone: Mismatch with germline at one junction end may stem from a read error. This sequence joins TRBV4-2 and TRBJ2-7, with 8 bases aligning to TRBD1. CDR3 length equals 13 residues. Germline assignment: CDR1 LGHNA and CDR2 YNFKEQ. The CDR3 is CATSSDRGDKVHF. CDR3 DNA sequence: TGTGCCACTTCATCCGACAGGGGCGATAAGGTGCACTTC.

V usage is TRBV5-6 and J usage is TRBJ1-4, with TRBD1 matching over 10 bases. This CDR3 contains 18 residues. With 3 bases clipped from V and 0 bases from J, the junction kept 8 bases outside the gene matches. Germline V CDR1 and CDR2: SGHDT, YYEEEE. The CDR3 sequence is CASSSNRDRGTTNEKLFF. DNA for the CDR3: TGTGCCAGCAGCTCGAACCGGGACAGGGGAACAACTAATGAAAAACTGTTTTTT.